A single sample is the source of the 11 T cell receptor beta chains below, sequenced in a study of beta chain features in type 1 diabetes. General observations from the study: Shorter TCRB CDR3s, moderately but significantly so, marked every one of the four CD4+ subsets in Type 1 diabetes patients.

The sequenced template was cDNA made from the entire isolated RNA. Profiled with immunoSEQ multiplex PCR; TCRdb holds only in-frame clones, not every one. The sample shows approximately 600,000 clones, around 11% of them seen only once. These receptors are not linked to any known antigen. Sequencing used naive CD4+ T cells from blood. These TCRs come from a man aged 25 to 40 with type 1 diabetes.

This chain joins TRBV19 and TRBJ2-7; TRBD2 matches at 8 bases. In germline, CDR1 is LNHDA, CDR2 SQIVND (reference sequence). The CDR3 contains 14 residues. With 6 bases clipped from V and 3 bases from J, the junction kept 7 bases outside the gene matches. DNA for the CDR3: TGTGCCAGTAGCCGCAGCGGGGGAAGCTACGAGCAGTACTTC. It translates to CASSRSGGSYEQYF.

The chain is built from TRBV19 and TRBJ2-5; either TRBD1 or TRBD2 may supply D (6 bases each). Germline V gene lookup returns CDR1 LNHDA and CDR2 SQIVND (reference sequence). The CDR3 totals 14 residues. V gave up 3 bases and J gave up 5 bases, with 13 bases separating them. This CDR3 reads CASSISRGGETQYF. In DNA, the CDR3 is TGTGCCAGTAGTATTAGTCGAGGGGGGGAGACCCAGTACTTC.

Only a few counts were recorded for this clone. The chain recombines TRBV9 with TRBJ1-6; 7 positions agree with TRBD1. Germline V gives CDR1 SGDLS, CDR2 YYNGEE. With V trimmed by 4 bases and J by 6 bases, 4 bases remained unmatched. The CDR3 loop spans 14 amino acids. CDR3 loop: CASSTGQLNSPLHF. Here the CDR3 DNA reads TGTGCCAGCAGCACGGGACAGCTTAATTCACCCCTCCACTTT. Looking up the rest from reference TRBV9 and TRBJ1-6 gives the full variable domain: DSGVTQTPKHLITATGQRVTLRCSPRSGDLSVYWYQQSLDQGLQFLIQYYNGEERAKGNILERFSAQQFPDLHSELNLSSLELGDSALYFCASSTGQLNSPLHFGNGTRLTVT.

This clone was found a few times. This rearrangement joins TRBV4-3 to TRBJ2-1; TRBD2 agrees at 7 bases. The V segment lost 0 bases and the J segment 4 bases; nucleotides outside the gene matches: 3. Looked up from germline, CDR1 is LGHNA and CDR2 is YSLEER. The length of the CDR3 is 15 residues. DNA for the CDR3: TGCGCCAGCAGCCAAGAACCAGCGGGATACAATGAGCAGTTCTTC. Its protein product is CASSQEPAGYNEQFF.

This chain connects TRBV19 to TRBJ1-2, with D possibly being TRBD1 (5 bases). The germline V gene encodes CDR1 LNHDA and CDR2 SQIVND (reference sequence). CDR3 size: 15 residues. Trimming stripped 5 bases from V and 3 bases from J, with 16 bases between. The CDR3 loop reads CASSGSGVLDYGYTF. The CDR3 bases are TGTGCCAGTAGTGGCTCGGGGGTTTTAGACTATGGCTACACCTTC.

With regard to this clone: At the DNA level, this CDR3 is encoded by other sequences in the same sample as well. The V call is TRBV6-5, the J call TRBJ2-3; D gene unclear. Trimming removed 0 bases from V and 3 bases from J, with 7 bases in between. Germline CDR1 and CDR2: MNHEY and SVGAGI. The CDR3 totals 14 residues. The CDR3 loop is CASSYSLSTDTQYF. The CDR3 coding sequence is TGTGCCAGCAGTTACTCGCTTTCAACAGATACGCAGTATTTT.

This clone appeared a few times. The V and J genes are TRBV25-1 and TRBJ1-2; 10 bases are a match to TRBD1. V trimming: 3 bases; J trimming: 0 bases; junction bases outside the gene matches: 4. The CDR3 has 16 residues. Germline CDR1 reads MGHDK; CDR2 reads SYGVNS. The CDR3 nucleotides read TGTGCCAGCAGTGATCCTGGACAGGGGGCTAACTATGGCTACACCTTC. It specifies CASSDPGQGANYGYTF.

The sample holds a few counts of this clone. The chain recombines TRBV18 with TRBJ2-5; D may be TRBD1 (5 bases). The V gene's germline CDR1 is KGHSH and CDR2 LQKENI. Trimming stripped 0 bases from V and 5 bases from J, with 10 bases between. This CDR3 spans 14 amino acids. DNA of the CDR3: TGTGCCAGCTCACCACCGACAGTCCGGGAGACCCAGTACTTC. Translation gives CASSPPTVRETQYF.

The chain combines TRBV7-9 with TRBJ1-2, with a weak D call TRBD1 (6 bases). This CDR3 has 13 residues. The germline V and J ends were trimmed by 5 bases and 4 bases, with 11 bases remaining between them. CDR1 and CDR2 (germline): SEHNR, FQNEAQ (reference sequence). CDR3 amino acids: CASSLGTSYGYTF. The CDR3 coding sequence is TGTGCCAGCAGCCTCGGGACAAGCTATGGCTACACCTTC.

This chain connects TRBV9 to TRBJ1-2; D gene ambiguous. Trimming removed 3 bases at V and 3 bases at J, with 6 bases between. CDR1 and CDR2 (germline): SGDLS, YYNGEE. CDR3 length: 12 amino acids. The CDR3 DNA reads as TGTGCCAGCAGCGCGAGAGACTATGGCTACACCTTC. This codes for CASSARDYGYTF.

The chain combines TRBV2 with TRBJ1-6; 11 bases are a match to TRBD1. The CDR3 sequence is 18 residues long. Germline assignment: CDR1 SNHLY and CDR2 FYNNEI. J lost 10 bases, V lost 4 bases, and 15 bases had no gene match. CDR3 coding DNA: TGTGCCAGCAGTGTGTGGACAGGGGGCGATTTGTCAGTATCACCCCTCCACTTT. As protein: CASSVWTGGDLSVSPLHF.